This TCR beta chain stems from a study of identical twins (dated by TCRdb to 2016 to 2017). For the study in its entirety: The study deep-sequenced TCR alpha and beta repertoires from monozygotic twins, unrelated adults of various ages and cord blood to test whether fetal clonotypes persist. To rule out contamination, replicate twin experiments were performed at different times with different library preparation protocols.

Libraries came from 5' RACE. Reads for this sample came from an Illumina HiSeq 2000. A universal primer binding site was added through template switching, and the final cDNA carried a unique molecular identifier so that TCR cDNA molecules could be counted accurately. Specific primers in the conserved constant-segment region were used to synthesize first-strand cDNA for the TCR alpha and beta chains. To control for contamination, every cDNA library carried two barcodes: a SMART-Mk sample barcode plus Illumina barcodes. Two successive PCR steps introduced TruSeq adapter sequences along with Illumina sample barcodes. The Illumina HiSeq platform was used with custom primers to sequence TCR alpha and beta cDNA libraries. On the authors' methods: MiGEC processed the raw reads to extract unique molecular identifiers, while MiXCR was used to determine the CDR3 positions. Recombination models were inferred per individual with the repgenHMM and IGoR tools using an EM algorithm. The tcR package in R was used for shared clonotype analysis, with sharing normalized by the product of cloneset sizes. Out-of-frame nonproductive sequences were analyzed to study raw recombination free of thymic and clonal selection effects. TCRdb trimmed public reads at Q25 via fastp, called clones via MiXCR and kept in-frame beta chains. Rows are combined by CDR3 protein, so each entry shows the most common genes and DNA. The V and J calls follow TCRdb's processing rather than the paper's. The sample table records roughly 480,000 distinct CDR3 sequences; roughly a quarter of these occur just once. The ten largest account for about 2.9% of the sample.

Every donor was a healthy Caucasian. The twin cohort consisted of three pairs of female monozygotic twins, all aged roughly 18 to 30 years. CD4+ and CD8+ T cell populations were isolated with positive isolation kits from Invitrogen. The germline V gene provides CDR1 SGHDT and CDR2 YYEEEE. Deletion took 0 bases off V and 6 bases off J, with a span of 12 bases between the germline ends. The CDR3 spans 14 residues, from the cysteine through the phenylalanine. Solely the CDR3 DNA is kept, with 42 bases framed from the first base. The paper as a whole reports these results and caveats: Zero-insertion analyses could be partly confounded by invariant T cells such as MAIT and iNKT, although diverse VJ usage argued against such confounding for most clonotypes. Abundant cord blood beta clonotypes had fewer insertions, young adult naive repertoires showed a similar but weaker trend, and memory repertoires showed no such trend. Because the same donors could not be followed over many years, the conclusions depended on cross-sectional statistical analysis. Compared with coincidental sharing between unrelated individuals, an excess of low generation-probability sequences was observed among out-of-frame TCR alpha sequences shared between twins. In monozygotic twins, out-of-frame TCR alpha sharing was systematically underestimated by recombination models, although the models agreed with sharing between unrelated individuals. A weaker excess of twin sharing was found in beta out-of-frame sequences because the signal-to-noise ratio was lowered by fewer shared sequences.

In its sample, this clonotype was seen a few times. Its antigen is currently not known. The input lacks base qualities; no much larger clone sits a single base away. This same sample was also part of a study on T cells expressing NK-cell markers. Per the second study: TCR beta-chain repertoires were profiled in sorted CD3+CD56+NKG2C+, CD3+CD56+NKG2C- and CD3+CD56-NKG2C+ T-cell subsets from several donors. Among the eight sequenced donors, seven were HCMV-seropositive and one was HCMV-seronegative. In several experiments an anti-gammadeltaTCR antibody was added to restrict sorting to alphabetaTCR-expressing T cells. In about 6 donors, the dominant CD3+CD56+NKG2C+ clonotypes were found to rank among the top 10 CD8+ clonotypes and to make up about 1.0-7.5% of CD8+ T cells. Those dominant clonotypes were again the most abundant among CD3+CD56-NKG2C+ cells in several donors, at roughly 25-65%. It remained unclear whether the expanded NKG2C-expressing T cell clones were specific for HCMV antigens. The study sequenced eight donors, all healthy volunteers chosen at random: three men and five women. To determine HCMV serostatus, a commercial ELISA kit was used to detect HCMV-specific IgG in serum. MIGEC was used to demultiplex reads and group reads by UMI, and MiTCR was used to assemble and quantify clonotypes. To remove erroneous sequences, TCR cDNA sequences were retained only when supported by two or more reads. Downstream repertoire analysis used the tcR package, and clonotypes were matched across fractions by CDR3 nucleotide sequence plus V segment. Antigen specificity was annotated against VDJdb with VDJmatch, allowing one amino acid substitution in CDR3.

This chain is built from TRBV5-6 and TRBJ1-1, with a tentative D gene TRBD1 over 5 matching bases. The sequenced sample was CD4+ T cells sorted from blood. This TCR came from a young woman in good health. The DNA sequence reads TGTGCCAGCAGCTTGGTCGAGGTGACAGCTGAAGCTTTCTTT. The resulting protein is CASSLVEVTAEAFF.